A single sample gave rise to the 19 T cell receptor beta chains below, sequenced in a study of cytomegalovirus exposure and HLA in healthy donors. Assay: immunoSEQ multiplex PCR; the TCRdb copy retains only in-frame clones and omits some. The table lists some 140,000 clones, approximately 80% of them singletons. The sequenced material came from PBMCs. The origin of the receptors is a man in his thirties or forties in good health and CMV-seropositive.

The chain joins TRBV7-8 to TRBJ1-2; 8 bases agree with TRBD1. Trimming removed 7 bases from V and 3 bases from J; junction bases left unmatched: 10. There are 15 residues in the CDR3. Looked up from germline, CDR1 is SGHVS and CDR2 is FQNEAQ. The CDR3 is CASTRRDRRDYGYTF. The CDR3 DNA is TGTGCCAGCACCCGCCGGGACAGGAGGGACTATGGCTACACCTTC.

The J gene is TRBJ2-7, the V gene TRBV11-1; the D is unclear. This CDR3 contains 13 residues. Trimming stripped 5 bases from V and 7 bases from J, with 15 bases between. Germline CDR1 and CDR2: SGHAT and FQDESV (reference sequence). As DNA, the CDR3 is TGTGCCAGCAGCCCAGATAATCTTTGGGAGCAGTACTTC. Its translation: CASSPDNLWEQYF.

The chain recombines TRBV6-4 with TRBJ1-1; 8 positions match TRBD1. The V gene end was trimmed by 6 bases and the J gene end by 4 bases; junction bases not matched to a gene: 4. CDR3 length: 13 amino acids. Germline CDR1 is MRHNA and CDR2 is SNTAGT. CDR3 in DNA: TGTGCCAGCAGACTCACAGGGGGCACTGAAGCTTTCTTT. It specifies CASRLTGGTEAFF.

The CDR3 region is CASSTSGVNEQYF. The CDR3 nucleotides are TGTGCCAGCTCTACTAGCGGGGTAAACGAGCAGTACTTC. This chain joins TRBV11-2 and TRBJ2-7, with TRBD2 matching over 10 bases. This CDR3 contains 13 residues. The germline V gene has CDR1 SGHAT and CDR2 FQNNGV. V was clipped by 8 bases and J by 5 bases; unmatched bases: 6.

This chain connects TRBV7-6 to TRBJ2-5, with D tentatively TRBD2 (7 bases). Looked up from germline, CDR1 is SGHVS and CDR2 is FNYEAQ. Deletions cut 2 bases from V and 0 bases from J, with 10 bases between. CDR3 length: 15 amino acids. The CDR3 spells CASSLKGGYQETQYF. CDR3 sequence (DNA): TGTGCCAGCAGCTTAAAGGGGGGGTACCAAGAGACCCAGTACTTC. The full variable domain, completed using reference TRBV7-6 and TRBJ2-5, is GAGVSQSPRYKVTKRGQDVALRCDPISGHVSLYWYRQALGQGPEFLTYFNYEAQQDKSGLPNDRFSAERPEGSISTLTIQRTEQRDSAMYRCASSLKGGYQETQYFGPGTRLLVL.

The chain is built from TRBV5-1 and TRBJ1-1; TRBD1 matches at 7 bases. The CDR3 is 19 amino acids. Looked up from germline, CDR1 is SGHRS and CDR2 is YFSETQ. The V segment lost 1 base and the J segment 1 base; nucleotides outside the gene matches: 16. The CDR3 DNA sequence: TGCGCCAGCAGCTTGTGGGGCCAGGGGGTTCAAGGGTCGAACACTGAAGCTTTCTTT. The encoded protein is CASSLWGQGVQGSNTEAFF.

This clone occurred a few times. This chain uses TRBV19 with TRBJ1-5; no clear D gene. CDR3 length equals 15 residues. Germline CDR1 reads LNHDA; CDR2 reads SQIVND (reference sequence). Trimming removed 6 bases at V and 3 bases at J, with 15 bases between. The CDR3 protein is CASRRRLRSNQPQHF. The CDR3 DNA reads TGTGCCAGTAGGCGCAGGCTCCGTTCCAATCAGCCCCAGCATTTT.

CDR3 nucleotides: TGTGCCAGCAGGGGTGGGACAGAGAACACTGAAGCTTTCTTT. Amino acid sequence: CASRGGTENTEAFF. The chain links TRBV28 to TRBJ1-1; 7 nucleotides match TRBD1. Germline loops: CDR1 MDHEN, CDR2 SYDVKM. The CDR3 is made up of 14 amino acids. The trim removed 6 bases at V and 1 base at J, leaving 5 bases unmatched.

This sequence joins TRBV6-5 and TRBJ1-2; TRBD1 is a possible D gene (6 bases). There are 14 residues in the CDR3. Germline CDR1 is MNHEY and CDR2 is SVGAGI. V lost 8 bases to trimming and J lost 1 base, with 14 bases between them. The CDR3 bases are TGTGCCAGCCGAAAAACAGGGCTTAACTATGGCTACACCTTC. Translated, it gives CASRKTGLNYGYTF.

This chain connects TRBV7-2 to TRBJ2-3; D ambiguous. V lost 4 bases and J lost 4, with 18 bases in between. Germline loops: CDR1 SGHTA, CDR2 FQGNSA. The CDR3 totals 16 residues. CDR3 region: CASSSRSVSRADTQYF. As DNA, the CDR3 is TGTGCCAGCAGCTCCCGTTCGGTCTCCCGGGCAGATACGCAGTATTTT.

The chain has TRBV5-4 and TRBJ1-2, with 11 bases that match TRBD1. The germline gives CDR1 SGHNT, CDR2 YYREEE (reference sequence). This CDR3 contains 15 residues. V shed 1 base, J shed 8 bases, and the junction held 7 bases outside the gene matches. The CDR3 region is CASSLTGTGGVGYTF. DNA of the CDR3: TGTGCCAGCAGCTTGACCGGGACAGGGGGGGTAGGCTACACCTTC.

This clone was seen only a few times. The chain has TRBV6-5 and TRBJ1-2; 8 nucleotides align to TRBD1. CDR1 MNHEY and CDR2 SVGAGI come from the germline V gene. Trimming cost V 2 bases and J 7 bases; bases outside gene matches: 0. The CDR3 is 12 amino acids. Here the CDR3 reads CASSYDRGGYTF. The CDR3 DNA is TGTGCCAGCAGTTACGACAGGGGTGGCTACACCTTC.

This chain joins TRBV19 and TRBJ1-2; the match to TRBD1 covers 9 bases. V shed 4 bases, J shed 7 bases, and the junction held 4 bases outside the gene matches. The length of the CDR3 is 13 residues. Germline CDR1 reads LNHDA; CDR2 reads SQIVND (reference sequence). In DNA, the CDR3 is TGTGCCAGTAGTACGACAGGGGGTCTTGGCTACACCTTC. Encoded protein: CASSTTGGLGYTF. The full variable domain, its missing parts supplied by reference TRBV19 and TRBJ1-2, is DGGITQSPKYLFRKEGQNVTLSCEQNLNHDAMYWYRQDPGQGLRLIYYSQIVNDFQKGDIAEGYSVSREKKESFPLTVTSAQKNPTAFYLCASSTTGGLGYTFGSGTRLTVV.

The V and J genes are TRBV25-1 and TRBJ1-2, with 9 bases matching TRBD1. The CDR3 runs to 15 residues. Germline loops: CDR1 MGHDK, CDR2 SYGVNS. V shed 3 bases, J shed 2 bases, and the junction held 4 bases outside the gene matches. The CDR3: CASSDPGQGNYGYTF. The CDR3 DNA sequence: TGTGCCAGCAGTGATCCGGGACAGGGCAACTATGGCTACACCTTC.

V usage is TRBV5-1 and J usage is TRBJ1-4; TRBD1 might be the D (5 bases). V dropped 4 bases and J dropped 7 bases, with 14 bases sitting between them. CDR1 and CDR2 (germline): SGHRS, YFSETQ. This CDR3 has 14 residues. The CDR3 sequence is CASSEGVEGEKLFF. The CDR3 region has the DNA TGCGCCAGCAGCGAAGGGGTAGAAGGTGAAAAACTGTTTTTT.

The rearrangement links TRBV2 to TRBJ1-1; TRBD1 is a possible D gene (6 bases). The CDR3 runs to 13 residues. Germline V gene data show CDR1 as SNHLY and CDR2 as FYNNEI. V gave up 6 bases and J gave up 4 bases, with 12 bases separating them. The DNA for the CDR3 is TGTGCCAGCAGGGCGGGGGGGGCCACTGAAGCTTTCTTT. Translation gives CASRAGGATEAFF. Based on the CDR3 plus reference TRBV2 and TRBJ1-1, the full variable domain is EPEVTQTPSHQVTQMGQEVILRCVPISNHLYFYWYRQILGQKVEFLVSFYNNEISEKSEIFDDQFSVERPDGSNFTLKIRSTKLEDSAMYFCASRAGGATEAFFGQGTRLTVV.

V gene TRBV6-5 combines with J gene TRBJ2-3; tentatively, D is TRBD1 (6 bases). V was cut by 6 bases and J by 0 bases, with 13 bases left in between. This CDR3 spans 15 amino acids. Looked up from germline, CDR1 is MNHEY and CDR2 is SVGAGI. In DNA form, the CDR3 reads TGTGCCAGCAGAGACAGGTCCCCTAGCACAGATACGCAGTATTTT. Amino acid sequence: CASRDRSPSTDTQYF.

This clone was counted a few times. The gene calls are TRBV9 and TRBJ1-2; the D gene is possibly TRBD1 (6 bases). Germline assignment: CDR1 SGDLS and CDR2 YYNGEE. Trimming stripped 4 bases from V and 3 bases from J, with 13 bases between. The CDR3 contains 14 residues. The CDR3 DNA follows: TGTGCCAGCAGCCCCGGACAGCCCGACTATGGCTACACCTTC. Its translation is CASSPGQPDYGYTF. Full variable domain (outside the CDR3, taken from reference TRBV9 and TRBJ1-2): DSGVTQTPKHLITATGQRVTLRCSPRSGDLSVYWYQQSLDQGLQFLIQYYNGEERAKGNILERFSAQQFPDLHSELNLSSLELGDSALYFCASSPGQPDYGYTFGSGTRLTVV.

This chain joins TRBV30 and TRBJ1-2; TRBD1 might be the D (6 bases). Trimming removed 3 bases from V and 4 bases from J, with 12 bases in between. This CDR3 has 13 residues. CDR1 and CDR2 from the germline V gene are GTSNPN and SVGIG (reference sequence). This CDR3 is CAWSPQGSYGYTF. DNA of the CDR3: TGTGCCTGGAGCCCTCAGGGGAGCTATGGCTACACCTTC.